These T cell receptor beta chains were read from a single sample in a study of blood T cell repertoires in COVID-19. The repertoire was sequenced with immunoSEQ multiplex PCR; TCRdb's copy has only in-frame clones and lacks some. The repertoire consists of approximately 88,000 clones, with more than 80% occurring once and the leading ten covering 19%. The source material was peripheral blood. All receptors come from a woman of 80 years or more with acute or convalescent COVID-19. The conserved cysteine and the conserved F or W are not part of the CDR3 here. Each record gives: CDR3 protein, V gene, J gene, CDR3 length.

CDR3aa: ASSSSPLGGSADTQY
v_gene: TRBV19
j_gene: TRBJ2-3
len: 15

CDR3aa: ASSPHSGGASGELF
v_gene: TRBV7-2
j_gene: TRBJ2-2
len: 14

CDR3aa: ASSERTGLNNTEAF
v_gene: TRBV5-6
j_gene: TRBJ1-1
len: 14

CDR3aa: ASSPGQGEGAF
v_gene: TRBV7-9
j_gene: TRBJ1-1
len: 11

CDR3aa: ASSVERGEQPQH
v_gene: TRBV2
j_gene: TRBJ1-5
len: 12

CDR3aa: ASSRAGTGSYEQY
v_gene: TRBV3-1/TRBV3-2
j_gene: TRBJ2-7
len: 13

CDR3aa: ATSPGRQGAGQETQY
v_gene: TRBV24-1
j_gene: TRBJ2-5
len: 15

CDR3aa: ASSLGPRGIDYGYT
v_gene: TRBV5-6
j_gene: TRBJ1-2
len: 14

CDR3aa: ASSTTSGRSGNEQF
v_gene: TRBV19
j_gene: TRBJ2-1
len: 14

CDR3aa: AISESDTGNTIY
v_gene: TRBV10-3
j_gene: TRBJ1-3
len: 12

CDR3aa: ASSSTQGTDTQY
v_gene: TRBV5-1
j_gene: TRBJ2-3
len: 12

CDR3aa: ATSRVYQALYQETQY
v_gene: TRBV15
j_gene: TRBJ2-5
len: 15

CDR3aa: ASSQRPTWDTEAF
v_gene: TRBV14
j_gene: TRBJ1-1
len: 13

CDR3aa: SATGPYEQY
v_gene: TRBV20-1
j_gene: TRBJ2-7
len: 9

CDR3aa: ASSPQGQGNTEAF
v_gene: TRBV18
j_gene: TRBJ1-1
len: 13

CDR3aa: ASSQPGQGSYEQY
v_gene: TRBV3-1/TRBV3-2
j_gene: TRBJ2-7
len: 13

CDR3aa: ASRPTGEVQPQH
v_gene: TRBV6-5
j_gene: TRBJ1-5
len: 12

CDR3aa: ASSPRQGLTTGELF
v_gene: TRBV7-3
j_gene: TRBJ2-2
len: 14

CDR3aa: SASRGRGRGGELF
v_gene: TRBV20-1
j_gene: TRBJ2-2
len: 13

CDR3aa: ASSPGTANYGYT
v_gene: TRBV18
j_gene: TRBJ1-2
len: 12

CDR3aa: ASSQGNSNQPQH
v_gene: TRBV19
j_gene: TRBJ1-5
len: 12

CDR3aa: ASSTKDRYSNQPQH
v_gene: TRBV5-6
j_gene: TRBJ1-5
len: 14

CDR3aa: ASSIQGAGGTGELF
v_gene: TRBV6-2/TRBV6-3
j_gene: TRBJ2-2
len: 14

CDR3aa: ASSPGWTGDFHQPQH
v_gene: TRBV7-9
j_gene: TRBJ1-5
len: 15

CDR3aa: ASSEPGVGQPQH
v_gene: TRBV25-1
j_gene: TRBJ1-5
len: 12

CDR3aa: AWSRGQNTEAF
v_gene: TRBV30
j_gene: TRBJ1-1
len: 11

CDR3aa: ASSLLEGTEAF
v_gene: TRBV27
j_gene: TRBJ1-1
len: 11

CDR3aa: ASSVGLAILSYNEQF
v_gene: TRBV13
j_gene: TRBJ2-1
len: 15

CDR3aa: ASRDSPNEKLF
v_gene: TRBV25-1
j_gene: TRBJ1-4
len: 11

CDR3aa: ASSPWQGPSSGTQY
v_gene: TRBV5-1
j_gene: TRBJ2-3
len: 14

CDR3aa: ASSLGGQGEAYEQY
v_gene: TRBV11-2
j_gene: TRBJ2-7
len: 14

CDR3aa: SGMYNEQF
v_gene: TRBV29-1
j_gene: TRBJ2-1
len: 8

CDR3aa: ASSLSLTALDGYT
v_gene: TRBV27
j_gene: TRBJ1-2
len: 13

CDR3aa: ASSLTASTDTQY
v_gene: TRBV7-9
j_gene: TRBJ2-3
len: 12

CDR3aa: ATSRPQGARTEAF
v_gene: TRBV15
j_gene: TRBJ1-1
len: 13

CDR3aa: ASSFSGVTDTQY
v_gene: TRBV5-4
j_gene: TRBJ2-3
len: 12

CDR3aa: ASSQGLARETQY
v_gene: TRBV4-1
j_gene: TRBJ2-5
len: 12

CDR3aa: AIPGRTYDYGYT
v_gene: TRBV2
j_gene: TRBJ1-2
len: 12

CDR3aa: ASSSRTSADTDTQY
v_gene: TRBV5-4
j_gene: TRBJ2-3
len: 14

CDR3aa: ASSQDGSLTYNEQF
v_gene: TRBV4-2
j_gene: TRBJ2-1
len: 14

CDR3aa: ASSLKAGGLDEQF
v_gene: TRBV7-3
j_gene: TRBJ2-1
len: 13

CDR3aa: ASTLGQRNTEAF
v_gene: TRBV3-1/TRBV3-2
j_gene: TRBJ1-1
len: 12

CDR3aa: ASSGMGQGNQPQH
v_gene: TRBV2
j_gene: TRBJ1-5
len: 13

CDR3aa: ASSYSTGEQF
v_gene: TRBV6-5
j_gene: TRBJ2-1
len: 10